The 19 T cell receptor beta chains below were found in one sample sequenced in a study of T cell responses to AZD1222 COVID-19 vaccine. The repertoire was sequenced with immunoSEQ multiplex PCR; TCRdb's copy has only in-frame clones and lacks some. The table records around 210,000 clones, roughly 94% of them present only once. Sample: peripheral blood, taken 28 days after the second dose of the MenACWY control vaccine. Receptors originate from an adult who received the MenACWY meningococcal vaccine as a control.

This chain uses TRBV7-9 with TRBJ1-1; D gene ambiguous. CDR3 length equals 14 residues. The V gene's germline CDR1 is SEHNR and CDR2 FQNEAQ (reference sequence). V lost 5 bases and J 5 bases, leaving 15 bases between the germline ends. The chain's CDR3 is CASSPTYGRTEAFF. Written as DNA, the CDR3 is TGTGCCAGCAGCCCAACCTACGGTCGGACTGAAGCTTTCTTT.

The CDR3 reads CASSLDGGSYNEQFF. Here the CDR3 DNA reads TGTGCCAGCAGCTTAGATGGGGGCTCCTACAATGAGCAGTTCTTC. The chain combines TRBV7-2 with TRBJ2-1, with D perhaps assigned TRBD1 or TRBD2 (5 bases each). Per germline, CDR1 SGHTA and CDR2 FQGNSA. CDR3 length: 15 amino acids. Trimming stripped 1 base from V and 0 bases from J, with 7 bases between.

This clone came up a few times. The chain is built from TRBV21-1 and TRBJ2-2. TRBV21-1 is a pseudogene locus. This CDR3 comprises 13 residues. The CDR3 DNA sequence: TGTGCCAGCAGCAAAGCAGGGACCGGGGAGCTGTTTTTT. Encoded protein: CASSKAGTGELFF.

The chain is built from TRBV7-6 and TRBJ2-1; 9 bases are shared with TRBD2. The CDR3 sequence is 18 residues long. Germline V gene sequence: CDR1 SGHVS, CDR2 FNYEAQ. Germline trimming cut 1 base from V and 4 bases from J; bases unmatched to any gene: 11. The CDR3 region is CASSLEAPLAGHYNEQFF. The CDR3 DNA follows: TGTGCCAGCAGCTTAGAGGCCCCGCTAGCGGGGCATTACAATGAGCAGTTCTTC.

This clone was seen a single time. The chain carries TRBV2 and TRBJ2-1, with TRBD1 matching over 8 bases. Germline lookup yields CDR1 SNHLY and CDR2 FYNNEI. The CDR3 extends over 17 amino acids. The junction had 13 bases not matched to a gene; V was cut back by 6 bases and J by 3 bases. CDR3 region: CASSPTLAGTGYNEQFF. In DNA form, the CDR3 reads TGTGCCAGCAGCCCCACCTTGGCCGGGACAGGCTACAATGAGCAGTTCTTC.

The rearrangement uses TRBV15 and TRBJ1-2, with D possibly being TRBD1 (5 bases). Germline V gene lookup returns CDR1 LNHNV and CDR2 YYDKDF (reference sequence). V was pared by 0 bases and J by 3 bases, with 11 bases between. This CDR3 is built from 15 residues. CDR3 sequence (DNA): TGTGCCACCAGCAGAGATCACAGGCCGGACTATGGCTACACCTTC. The encoded protein is CATSRDHRPDYGYTF.

The rearrangement links TRBV19 to TRBJ1-1; tentatively, D is TRBD1 (6 bases). V was trimmed by 6 bases and J by 11 bases, leaving 19 bases between them. This CDR3 has 13 residues. Germline CDR1 is LNHDA and CDR2 is SQIVND (reference sequence). Here the CDR3 DNA reads TGTGCCAGTAGGCAACAGACCGGGACAATCGCTTTCTTT. Residues: CASRQQTGTIAFF.

A single count supports this clone. The chain uses TRBV28 and TRBJ2-5; D might be TRBD2 (6 bases). Germline V CDR1 and CDR2: MDHEN, SYDVKM. The CDR3 loop spans 11 amino acids. Trimming pared 10 bases from V and 7 bases from J, leaving 13 bases between. The CDR3 DNA reads as TGTGCCACCTCTACGCGGGGGACCCAGTACTTC. This gives the protein CATSTRGTQYF.

The chain has TRBV4-1 and TRBJ2-3, with D perhaps TRBD1 (6 bases). This CDR3 is 17 amino acids long. Germline lookup yields CDR1 MGHRA and CDR2 YSYEKL. Trimming removed 1 base at V and 6 bases at J, with 20 bases between. DNA for the CDR3: TGCGCCAGCAGCCAAGGGCCTCAGGGGCGTCGGCCGGATACGCAGTATTTT. Encoded protein: CASSQGPQGRRPDTQYF.

This chain uses TRBV27 with TRBJ2-5; 9 bases map to TRBD1. V lost 4 bases and J lost 4; bases outside the gene matches: 10. CDR3 length: 16 amino acids. Germline CDR1 is MNHEY and CDR2 is SMNVEV (reference sequence). The CDR3 here is CASSSGTGTFLETQYF. The CDR3 coding sequence is TGTGCCAGCAGTTCCGGGACAGGGACCTTCTTAGAGACCCAGTACTTC.

The chain is built from TRBV5-1 and TRBJ2-3; D is perhaps TRBD2 (5 bases). Germline CDR1 SGHRS, CDR2 YFSETQ. V gave up 5 bases and J gave up 1 base, with 14 bases separating them. CDR3 length: 15 residues. The CDR3 loop is CASSIAGWGTDTQYF. For the CDR3, the DNA is TGCGCCAGCAGTATCGCGGGTTGGGGCACAGATACGCAGTATTTT.

This chain joins TRBV6-6 and TRBJ1-1, with 9 bases identical to TRBD1. From germline, CDR1 is MNHNY and CDR2 SVGAGI (reference sequence). CDR3 length equals 15 residues. The J segment lost 5 bases and the V segment lost 5 bases, leaving 9 bases of the junction unmatched. The CDR3 DNA reads as TGTGCCAGCAGTACAACAGGGGGCTCGGGGACTGAAGCTTTCTTT. This encodes CASSTTGGSGTEAFF.

The chain carries TRBV30 and TRBJ1-5, with unresolved D. V dropped 5 bases and J dropped 4 bases, with 12 bases sitting between them. The CDR3 has 13 amino acids. The germline gives CDR1 GTSNPN, CDR2 SVGIG (reference sequence). In DNA, the CDR3 is TGTGCCTGGGGGCGCCGGGAGAATCAGCCCCAGCATTTT. It yields the protein CAWGRRENQPQHF.

The chain combines TRBV10-3 with TRBJ2-2; D perhaps matches TRBD1 (6 bases). The germline V gene encodes CDR1 ENHRY and CDR2 SYGVKD. The CDR3 spans 19 residues. With 3 bases removed from V and 5 bases from J, the gap between germline ends came to 25 bases. The CDR3 DNA reads as TGTGCCATCAGTGACCAACGAGTGCTGAGGACAGCGAGAACCGGGGAGCTGTTTTTT. Translating gives CAISDQRVLRTARTGELFF.

DNA for the CDR3: TGCAGCGCGACAGGGGATTCTGGAAACACCATATATTTT. Protein sequence: CSATGDSGNTIYF. The V call is TRBV29-1, the J call TRBJ1-3; 8 bases map to TRBD1. CDR1 is SQVTM, CDR2 ANQGSEA, per germline. The V and J ends lost 7 bases and 1 base, in that order; junction bases with no gene match: 3. The CDR3 length is 13 residues.

V usage is TRBV29-1 and J usage is TRBJ2-2; either TRBD1 or TRBD2 may fit D (5 bases each). The CDR3 runs 13 residues. The germline V gene has CDR1 SQVTM and CDR2 ANQGSEA. V lost 7 bases to trimming and J lost 1 base, with 10 bases between them. CDR3 sequence (DNA): TGCAGCGCCCGAGGGGAGAACACCGGGGAGCTGTTTTTT. Translated, it gives CSARGENTGELFF.

The chain combines TRBV1 with TRBJ2-7; the D call TRBD1 from the table was never checked on the DNA. TRBV1 is classified as a pseudogene. The CDR3 totals 15 residues. The CDR3 DNA follows: TGCACCAGCAGCCAAGAGGGGGACACCCCCTACGAGCAGTACTTC. Protein sequence: CTSSQEGDTPYEQYF.

The rearrangement joins TRBV5-8 to TRBJ1-4; D is unresolved. The V and J ends lost 0 bases and 7 bases respectively, with 4 bases between them. The CDR3 sequence is 12 residues long. Germline V gives CDR1 SGHTS, CDR2 YDEGEE. The CDR3 loop is CASSLVGEKLFF. As DNA, the CDR3 is TGTGCCAGCAGCTTGGTTGGTGAAAAACTGTTTTTT. Together with reference TRBV5-8 and TRBJ1-4, the CDR3 gives the full variable domain: EAGVTQSPTHLIKTRGQQATLRCSPISGHTSVYWYQQALGLGLQFLLWYDEGEERNRGNFPPRFSGRQFPNYSSELNVNALELEDSALYLCASSLVGEKLFFGSGTQLSVL.

The J gene is TRBJ1-5, the V gene TRBV6-5; TRBD1 aligns across 7 bases. The V segment lost 6 bases and the J segment 3 bases; nucleotides outside the gene matches: 2. Per the germline V gene, CDR1 is MNHEY and CDR2 is SVGAGI. The CDR3 runs to 13 residues. The CDR3 bases are TGTGCCAGCAGGGGACAGATCAATCAGCCCCAGCATTTT. Translating gives CASRGQINQPQHF.